The next 27 T cell receptor beta chains were all read from a single sample in a study of blood T cell repertoires in COVID-19. Sequencing was performed with immunoSEQ multiplex PCR; in TCRdb, only in-frame clones are kept and a portion is missing. Of roughly 250,000 clones listed, 75% to 95% are singletons. The sequenced material came from PBMCs or T cells enriched from blood (not recorded which). These receptors were collected from a woman younger than 30 who had recovered from COVID-19.

This clone was counted once. The chain couples TRBV9 to TRBJ2-3, with D tentatively TRBD2 (6 bases). This CDR3 region has 14 residues. Trimming stripped 6 bases from V and 3 bases from J, with 14 bases between. The germline CDR1 and CDR2 sequences are SGDLS and YYNGEE. DNA of the CDR3: TGTGCCAGCACCCTCGGACTATCTACAGATACGCAGTATTTT. Encoded protein: CASTLGLSTDTQYF.

This clone appeared a few times. The V gene is TRBV20-1, the J gene TRBJ2-5; D gene unclear. This CDR3 is built from 11 residues. V was cut by 3 bases and J by 6 bases, with 8 bases left in between. The germline V gene has CDR1 DFQATT and CDR2 SNEGSKA (reference sequence). CDR3 loop: CSARRSKTQYF. In DNA, the CDR3 is TGCAGTGCTAGGAGGAGCAAGACCCAGTACTTC.

This chain uses TRBV19 with TRBJ2-7; 10 nucleotides align to TRBD2. The germline V gene encodes CDR1 LNHDA and CDR2 SQIVND (reference sequence). The CDR3 is 14 residues long. The V and J ends lost 6 bases and 6 bases, in that order; junction bases with no gene match: 8. CDR3 sequence reads: CASRTAGGPSEQYF. CDR3 sequence (DNA): TGTGCCAGTAGGACAGCGGGGGGGCCCTCCGAGCAGTACTTC.

This sequence joins TRBV5-1 and TRBJ1-4, with D possibly matching TRBD1 (6 bases). The CDR3 contains 16 residues. Looked up from germline, CDR1 is SGHRS and CDR2 is YFSETQ. V lost 0 bases and J 7 bases, leaving 16 bases between the germline ends. DNA for the CDR3: TGCGCCAGCAGCTTGGCCCCGACAGGCACGGGTGAAAAACTGTTTTTT. The encoded protein is CASSLAPTGTGEKLFF.

The chain is built from TRBV2 and TRBJ2-2, with 8 bases matching TRBD2. There are 15 residues in the CDR3. Losses at the gene ends were 6 bases for V and 6 bases for J; bases not matched to a gene: 9. CDR1 is SNHLY, CDR2 FYNNEI, per germline. The CDR3 bases are TGTGCCAGCAGGGTCGAAGCGGGAGTACCCGGGGAGCTGTTTTTT. Protein sequence: CASRVEAGVPGELFF.

The CDR3 protein is CASSFNSGYSQETQYF. For the CDR3, the DNA is TGTGCCAGCAGCTTTAATTCAGGGTACTCCCAAGAGACCCAGTACTTC. The chain couples TRBV7-2 to TRBJ2-5; a possible D gene is TRBD1 (5 bases). CDR3 length: 16 residues. The V end was cut by 3 bases, the J end by 1 base, with 15 bases between. From germline, CDR1 is SGHTA and CDR2 FQGNSA.

The chain combines TRBV19 with TRBJ1-2; 7 bases agree with TRBD1. The trim removed 0 bases at V and 6 bases at J, leaving 10 bases unmatched. This CDR3 comprises 16 residues. The germline V gene has CDR1 LNHDA and CDR2 SQIVND (reference sequence). The CDR3 DNA sequence: TGTGCCAGTAGTATAGATGGACAGGTAGTATTAAATGGCTACACCTTC. Amino acid sequence: CASSIDGQVVLNGYTF. Full variable domain (outside the CDR3, taken from reference TRBV19 and TRBJ1-2): DGGITQSPKYLFRKEGQNVTLSCEQNLNHDAMYWYRQDPGQGLRLIYYSQIVNDFQKGDIAEGYSVSREKKESFPLTVTSAQKNPTAFYLCASSIDGQVVLNGYTFGSGTRLTVV.

V gene TRBV5-4 combines with J gene TRBJ2-7; 8 nucleotides align to TRBD2. There are 14 residues in the CDR3. Germline CDR1 reads SGHNT; CDR2 reads YYREEE (reference sequence). V was pared by 2 bases and J by 2 bases, with 3 bases of the junction left unmatched. The CDR3 sequence: CASSFTGGAYEQYF. CDR3 in DNA: TGTGCCAGCAGCTTTACGGGAGGGGCCTACGAGCAGTACTTC. Variable domain in full (rest from reference TRBV5-4 and TRBJ2-7): ETGVTQSPTHLIKTRGQQVTLRCSSQSGHNTVSWYQQALGQGPQFIFQYYREEENGRGNFPPRFSGLQFPNYSSELNVNALELDDSALYLCASSFTGGAYEQYFGPGTRLTVT.

The chain has TRBV2 and TRBJ2-7; perhaps TRBD2 as D (7 bases). The V gene's germline CDR1 is SNHLY and CDR2 FYNNEI. V was pared by 2 bases and J by 1 base, with 12 bases between. The CDR3 consists of 15 residues. The CDR3 reads CASSERGGRSYEQYF. DNA for the CDR3: TGTGCCAGCAGTGAAAGGGGGGGCCGGTCCTACGAGCAGTACTTC. Looking up the rest from reference TRBV2 and TRBJ2-7 gives the full variable domain: EPEVTQTPSHQVTQMGQEVILRCVPISNHLYFYWYRQILGQKVEFLVSFYNNEISEKSEIFDDQFSVERPDGSNFTLKIRSTKLEDSAMYFCASSERGGRSYEQYFGPGTRLTVT.

This clone appeared once. The junction departs from germline at one end; a sequencing error may be responsible. The chain links TRBV6-1 to TRBJ2-7, with 8 bases aligning to TRBD2. The germline gives CDR1 MNHNS, CDR2 SASEGT. The CDR3 runs 14 residues. The CDR3 loop reads CASREAGATYEQYF. CDR3 in DNA: TGTGCCAGCAGGGAAGCGGGGGCTACCTACGAGCAGTACTTC.

The V gene is TRBV7-8, the J gene TRBJ2-1; TRBD2 matches 9 bases. The CDR3 sequence is 14 residues long. Germline CDR1 SGHVS, CDR2 FQNEAQ. Trimming took 0 bases from V and 15 from J; bases not matched to a gene: 9. The CDR3 here is CASSLALIAGESFF. CDR3 coding DNA: TGTGCCAGCAGCTTAGCGCTAATAGCGGGAGAGTCGTTCTTC.

The rearrangement links TRBV10-1 to TRBJ1-1; no firm D call. The CDR3 covers 15 residues. V gave up 2 bases and J gave up 2 bases, with 12 bases separating them. The germline CDR1 and CDR2 sequences are WNHNN and SYGVQD (reference sequence). The CDR3 region has the DNA TGCGCCAGCAGTGAGGGACTGACCTTTAACACTGAAGCTTTCTTT. This codes for CASSEGLTFNTEAFF.

This clone came up a few times. This chain joins TRBV4-2 and TRBJ2-5, with a possible D match to TRBD2 (6 bases). The CDR3 is 16 amino acids. Germline loops: CDR1 LGHNA, CDR2 YNFKEQ. V gave up 3 bases and J gave up 5 bases, with 19 bases separating them. Here the CDR3 reads CASSQILDAGGETQYF. CDR3 nucleotide sequence: TGTGCCAGCAGCCAGATATTAGACGCTGGAGGGGAGACCCAGTACTTC.

This sequence joins TRBV19 and TRBJ2-1; TRBD2 aligns across 9 bases. This CDR3 region has 16 residues. V dropped 3 bases and J dropped 6; count of bases not matched to a gene: 9. CDR1 is LNHDA and CDR2 is SQIVND in the germline V gene (reference sequence). DNA for the CDR3: TGTGCCAGTAGTATTAGGGCTAGCGGGACCTTCAATGAGCAGTTCTTC. It codes for CASSIRASGTFNEQFF.

This chain uses TRBV9 with TRBJ1-3; D perhaps matches TRBD1 (6 bases). The CDR3 has 16 residues. Germline loops: CDR1 SGDLS, CDR2 YYNGEE. V was clipped by 4 bases and J by 4 bases, with 18 bases between them. DNA for the CDR3: TGTGCCAGCAGCTCCCGGGACAACTTGTTCGGAAACACCATATATTTT. Amino acids: CASSSRDNLFGNTIYF.

Only one count was recorded for this clone. This chain links TRBV6-1 with TRBJ1-2; unclear D gene. Germline V gene data show CDR1 as MNHNS and CDR2 as SASEGT. V dropped 0 bases and J dropped 1 base, with 12 bases sitting between them. The CDR3 length is 16 residues. This CDR3 is CASSEALSWSNYGYTF. CDR3 in DNA: TGTGCCAGCAGTGAAGCTCTCTCGTGGAGTAACTATGGCTACACCTTC.

The J gene is TRBJ1-2, the V gene TRBV13; 7 bases are a match to TRBD1. This CDR3 is 13 amino acids long. CDR1 is PRHDT, CDR2 FYEKMQ, per germline (reference sequence). The V gene end was trimmed by 5 bases and the J gene end by 2 bases; junction bases not matched to a gene: 2. The CDR3 DNA reads as TGTGCCAGCAGCACACAGGGGAACTATGGCTACACCTTC. Protein product: CASSTQGNYGYTF.

The genes are TRBV6-4 and TRBJ2-3, with D perhaps matching TRBD2 (7 bases). In germline, CDR1 is MRHNA, CDR2 SNTAGT. V was pared by 5 bases and J by 4 bases, with 16 bases between. This CDR3 region has 15 residues. This chain's CDR3 is CASSKGLGGPDTQYF. CDR3 DNA: TGTGCCAGCAGTAAAGGACTAGGGGGTCCAGATACGCAGTATTTT.

CDR3 in amino acids: CAISGMTRPPNEQFF. The CDR3 DNA sequence: TGTGCCATCAGTGGGATGACTAGACCTCCGAATGAGCAGTTCTTC. The J gene is TRBJ2-1, the V gene TRBV10-3, with D perhaps matching TRBD2 (6 bases). Germline V gives CDR1 ENHRY, CDR2 SYGVKD. CDR3 length equals 15 residues. Trimming left V 4 bases short and J 7 bases short, with 17 bases between.

The chain has TRBV3-1 (or the pseudogene TRBV3-2) and TRBJ1-1; D perhaps matches TRBD1 (5 bases). CDR1 is LGHDT, CDR2 YNNKEL, per germline (reference sequence). This CDR3 region has 11 residues. The germline V and J ends were trimmed by 8 bases and 4 bases, with 8 bases remaining between them. In DNA form, the CDR3 reads TGTGCCAGCGGGGGGACCACTGAAGCTTTCTTT. Translating gives CASGGTTEAFF.

This sequence joins TRBV15 and TRBJ1-3; 8 nucleotides agree with TRBD1. The CDR3 sequence is 14 residues long. Germline V lookup: CDR1 LNHNV, CDR2 YYDKDF (reference sequence). V lost 1 base to trimming and J lost 7 bases; unmatched junction nucleotides: 3. CDR3 amino acids: CATSRAGGLNTIYF. CDR3 in DNA: TGTGCCACCAGCAGAGCAGGGGGCCTCAACACCATATATTTT.

As to this clone: Other nucleotide sequences in the sample specify the same CDR3. The chain employs TRBV24-1 and TRBJ1-1, with unresolved D. V was shortened by 5 bases and J by 1 base, with 4 bases between the two germline ends. This CDR3 contains 12 residues. Germline lookup yields CDR1 KGHDR and CDR2 SFDVKD. The CDR3: CATSGGNTEAFF. CDR3 bases: TGTGCCACCAGTGGAGGGAACACTGAAGCTTTCTTT.

The rearrangement links TRBV7-3 to TRBJ1-1, with 7 bases that match TRBD1. CDR3 length equals 13 residues. CDR1 and CDR2 (germline): SGHTA, FQGTGA. The V segment lost 5 bases and the J segment 4 bases; nucleotides outside the gene matches: 4. The CDR3 loop reads CASSTDRATEAFF. The CDR3 nucleotides read TGTGCCAGCAGCACAGACAGGGCCACTGAAGCTTTCTTT.

The V call is TRBV28, the J call TRBJ2-7; tentatively, D is TRBD2 (6 bases). Germline assignment: CDR1 MDHEN and CDR2 SYDVKM. V shed 6 bases and J shed 7 bases, with 22 bases lying between them. The CDR3 totals 15 residues. The CDR3 DNA follows: TGTGCCAGCAGCCAAGGGGACTGGACGGCGAGTGAGCAGTACTTC. Its protein is CASSQGDWTASEQYF.

The chain combines TRBV11-3 with TRBJ1-4, with D uncertain. The CDR3 totals 16 residues. Germline V lookup: CDR1 SGHNT, CDR2 YENEEA. V was shortened by 1 base and J by 0 bases, with 9 bases between the two germline ends. Written as DNA, the CDR3 is TGTGCCAGCAGCTTAGGAGGATCCGCAACTAATGAAAAACTGTTTTTT. It specifies CASSLGGSATNEKLFF.

The V call is TRBV27, the J call TRBJ2-2, with no clear D. The CDR3 runs to 13 residues. The germline CDR1 and CDR2 sequences are MNHEY and SMNVEV (reference sequence). V was shortened by 6 bases and J by 1 base, with 6 bases between the two germline ends. The DNA for the CDR3 is TGTGCCAGCAGGAGAGGGAACACCGGGGAGCTGTTTTTT. Translation gives CASRRGNTGELFF.

Comments on this clone: Other DNA sequences in this sample translate to the same CDR3. V gene TRBV4-1 combines with J gene TRBJ2-5; the D is unclear. Germline CDR1 MGHRA, CDR2 YSYEKL. The V end lost 0 bases, the J end lost 5 bases, and 4 bases lay between the germline ends. The CDR3 is 12 residues long. DNA for the CDR3: TGCGCCAGCAGCCAAGATCGTGAGACCCAGTACTTC. This gives the protein CASSQDRETQYF.